The 4 T cell receptor beta chains below all came from one sample that was sequenced in a study of blood T cell repertoires in COVID-19. Assay: immunoSEQ multiplex PCR; the TCRdb copy retains only in-frame clones and omits some. Seen here are 410,000 or so clones, 75% to 90% observed once, and the top ten hold under 1.5%. Sequenced sample: peripheral blood. These receptor sequences come from a woman in her thirties with active or convalescent COVID-19.

Only a few counts were recorded for this clone. The chain couples TRBV11-2 to TRBJ2-5, with TRBD2 identical over 7 bases. The CDR3 is made up of 13 amino acids. V lost 0 bases to trimming and J lost 5 bases; unmatched junction nucleotides: 0. CDR1 and CDR2 from the germline V gene are SGHAT and FQNNGV. This CDR3 reads CASSLERGETQYF. DNA for the CDR3: TGTGCCAGCAGCTTAGAGCGGGGGGAGACCCAGTACTTC.

This clone was counted once. The genes are TRBV3-1 (or the pseudogene TRBV3-2) and TRBJ2-2, with D possibly being TRBD1 (5 bases). V lost 2 bases, J lost 4 bases, and 14 bases lay in between. Germline CDR1 and CDR2: LGHDT and YNNKEL (reference sequence). The CDR3 has 16 residues. The DNA for the CDR3 is TGTGCCAGCAGCCAACGGTCGGCAGGGTCCACCGGGGAGCTGTTTTTT. It yields the protein CASSQRSAGSTGELFF.

The J gene is TRBJ2-3, the V gene TRBV3-1 (or the pseudogene TRBV3-2); D perhaps matches TRBD1 (6 bases). CDR3 length equals 16 residues. Trimming removed 3 bases at V and 4 bases at J, with 17 bases between. Germline assignment: CDR1 LGHDT and CDR2 YNNKEL (reference sequence). The CDR3 loop reads CASSHYTGLRSDTQYF. CDR3 nucleotide sequence: TGTGCCAGCAGCCACTATACAGGGCTTAGGTCAGATACGCAGTATTTT.

In nucleotides, the CDR3 is TGTGCCAGCAGCTCCTCCCGACTAGCGGCGGAGGAGCTGTTTTTT. As protein: CASSSSRLAAEELFF. This chain uses TRBV5-5 with TRBJ2-2, with 9 bases that match TRBD2. V lost 3 bases and J lost 10; bases outside the gene matches: 10. The germline V gene encodes CDR1 SGHKS and CDR2 YYEKEE (reference sequence). The length of the CDR3 is 15 residues.